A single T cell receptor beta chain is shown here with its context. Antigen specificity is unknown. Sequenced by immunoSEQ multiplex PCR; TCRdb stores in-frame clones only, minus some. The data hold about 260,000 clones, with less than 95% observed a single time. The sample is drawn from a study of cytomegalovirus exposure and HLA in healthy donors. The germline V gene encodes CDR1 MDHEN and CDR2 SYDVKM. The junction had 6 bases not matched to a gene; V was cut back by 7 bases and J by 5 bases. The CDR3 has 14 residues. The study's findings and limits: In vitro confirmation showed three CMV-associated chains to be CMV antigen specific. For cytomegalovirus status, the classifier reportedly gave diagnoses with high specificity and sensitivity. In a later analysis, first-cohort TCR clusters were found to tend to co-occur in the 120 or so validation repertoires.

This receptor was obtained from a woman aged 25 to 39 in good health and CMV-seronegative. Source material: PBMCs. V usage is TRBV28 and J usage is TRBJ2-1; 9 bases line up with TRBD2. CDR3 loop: CASIRAGGNNEQFF. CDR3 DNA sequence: TGTGCCAGCATCAGAGCGGGAGGTAACAATGAGCAGTTCTTC.